Listed below are T cell receptor beta chains from one sample, sequenced in a study of T cell repertoires in cytomegalovirus infection. No cognate antigen is known for these TCRs. TCRdb fed the reads into MiXCR, producing one record per CDR3 protein. The table includes approximately 730,000 distinct CDR3 sequences, about 29% detected once. The sample was cultured CD8+ T cells from PBMCs, taken from culture after CMV antigen stimulation. The receptors derive from a human donor in good health (CMV status not recorded). Some clones in this sample may be carry-over from other donors' samples. The CDR3 runs from the conserved cysteine through the conserved F or W. D genes are given only for firm matches. Size is stated for part of the rows, as once, few or many counts, or as a class when the clone is expanded.

-	TRBV6-5	TRBJ2-1	-	-	CASSFATGTGYVF
-	TRBV6-5	TRBJ1-1	few	TGTGCCAGCAGTTACACAGCGGCGGAATACACTGAAGCTTTCTTT	CASSYTAAEYTEAFF
TRBD1	TRBV12-5	TRBJ2-2	-	TGTGCTAGTGGTTTGTGGGGGACAGGGGGGCTTGCCCTCACCGGGGAGCTGTTTTTT	CASGLWGTGGLALTGELFF
-	TRBV20-1	TRBJ1-5	-	TGCAGTGCTAGAGATTCCGGGTTGGAGGATCAGCCCCAGCATTTT	CSARDSGLEDQPQHF
TRBD1	TRBV7-8	TRBJ1-3	-	TGTGCCAGCAGCCCTTGGGGACAGGGTGGAAACACCATATATTTT	CASSPWGQGGNTIYF
TRBD1	TRBV5-1	TRBJ2-7	few	TGCGCCAGCAGCGCCGGACAGGGTAGGCACGAGCAGTACTTC	CASSAGQGRHEQYF
-	TRBV19	TRBJ2-5	-	TGTGCCAGTAGTCAGGGGTTCGGGGGACTACCGTACCAAGAGACCCAGTACTTC	CASSQGFGGLPYQETQYF
TRBD2	TRBV10-2	TRBJ2-3	few	TGCGCCAGCAGTGATACTAGCGGGGGCACAGATACGCAGTATTTT	CASSDTSGGTDTQYF
-	TRBV20-1	TRBJ2-1	-	TGCAGTGCTACCGCCCTTGGGCAGCAGTTCTTC	CSATALGQQFF
-	TRBV3-1	TRBJ1-3	-	TGTGCCAGCAGCCCTTTTTCCGGGGGTCCCTCTGGAAACACCATATATTTT	CASSPFSGGPSGNTIYF
-	TRBV4-2	TRBJ1-2	-	TGTGCCAGCAGCCAGAAGTCCGGGGAGGGGGGTGGCTACACCTTC	CASSQKSGEGGGYTF
-	TRBV7-7	TRBJ2-1	few	TGTGCTAGCAGCTACCGGCGGGGCCATGAGCAGTTCTTC	CASSYRRGHEQFF
TRBD1	TRBV6-5	TRBJ1-2	few	TGTGCCAGCAGCGGGACAGGGGAGCGCTACACCTTC	CASSGTGERYTF
-	TRBV27	TRBJ2-7	few	TGTGCCAGCAGTTCCCCCCGGGACCGTACCCCCTACGAGCAGTACTTC	CASSSPRDRTPYEQYF
-	TRBV6-1	TRBJ2-1	few	TGTGCCAGCAGTGAGGGGGCCAAGTATGAGCAGTTCTTC	CASSEGAKYEQFF